Sequencing of this TCR beta chain was carried out in a study of OX40 agonist ivuxolimab in advanced cancers. At the level of the study: The diagnoses of dose-escalation patients were hepatocellular carcinoma, melanoma, renal cell or head and neck cancer. Partial responses occurred in three patients (one hepatocellular carcinoma, two cutaneous melanoma). Whole-study findings and limits: Among T cells, CD8+ cells averaged more expanded clones than CD4+ cells.

This clone was seen a handful of times. Antigen specificity is unknown. The assay was immunoSEQ multiplex PCR, and TCRdb's table has in-frame clones only and misses some. The profile shows under 30,000 clones, around 86% of them singletons. V was shortened by 4 bases and J by 1 base, with 6 bases between the two germline ends. This CDR3 contains 13 residues. Germline-derived CDR1 and CDR2 are LGHNT and FRNRAP. V gene TRBV12-5 combines with J gene TRBJ2-3; the D gene is possibly TRBD1 (5 bases). The TCR was taken from an adult with an advanced solid tumor such as melanoma, head and neck, liver or kidney cancer. This material consisted of CD4+ or CD8+ T cells sorted from blood, taken in a trial of the OX40 agonist ivuxolimab. The CDR3 loop is CASGSQGTDTQYF. Written as DNA, the CDR3 is TGTGCTAGTGGTTCACAGGGCACAGATACGCAGTATTTT. The full variable domain, in which reference TRBV12-5 and TRBJ2-3 provide the parts outside the CDR3, is DARVTQTPRHKVTEMGQEVTMRCQPILGHNTVFWYRQTMMQGLELLAYFRNRAPLDDSGMPKDRFSAEMPDATLATLKIQPSEPRDSAVYFCASGSQGTDTQYFGPGTRLTVL.